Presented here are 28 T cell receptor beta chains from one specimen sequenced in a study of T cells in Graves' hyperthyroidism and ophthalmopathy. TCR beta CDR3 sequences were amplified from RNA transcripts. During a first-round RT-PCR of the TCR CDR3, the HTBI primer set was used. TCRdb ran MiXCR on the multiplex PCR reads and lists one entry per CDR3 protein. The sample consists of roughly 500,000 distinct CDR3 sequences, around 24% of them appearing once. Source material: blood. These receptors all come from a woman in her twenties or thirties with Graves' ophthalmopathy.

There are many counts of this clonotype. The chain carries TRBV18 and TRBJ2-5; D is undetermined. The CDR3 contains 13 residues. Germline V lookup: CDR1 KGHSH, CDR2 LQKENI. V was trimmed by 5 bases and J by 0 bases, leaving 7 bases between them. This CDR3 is CASSTGHQETQYF. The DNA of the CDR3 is TGTGCCAGCTCAACCGGGCACCAAGAGACCCAGTACTTC.

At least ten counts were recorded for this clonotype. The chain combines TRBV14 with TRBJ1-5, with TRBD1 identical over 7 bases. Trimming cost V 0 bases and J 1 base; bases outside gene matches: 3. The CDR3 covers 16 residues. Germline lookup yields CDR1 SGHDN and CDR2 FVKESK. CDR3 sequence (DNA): TGTGCCAGCAGCCAAGATCAGGGGGTGAGCAATCAGCCCCAGCATTTT. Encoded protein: CASSQDQGVSNQPQHF.

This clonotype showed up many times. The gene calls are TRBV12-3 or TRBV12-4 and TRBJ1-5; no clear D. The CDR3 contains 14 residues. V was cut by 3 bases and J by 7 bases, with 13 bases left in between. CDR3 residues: CASSFKLDGQPQHF. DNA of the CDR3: TGTGCCAGCAGTTTTAAGTTAGATGGGCAGCCCCAGCATTTT.

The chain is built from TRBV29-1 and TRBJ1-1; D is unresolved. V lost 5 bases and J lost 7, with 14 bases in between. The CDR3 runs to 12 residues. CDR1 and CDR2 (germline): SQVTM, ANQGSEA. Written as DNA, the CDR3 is TGCAGCGTTCGGACCGAGAGGGTTGAAGCTTTCTTT. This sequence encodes CSVRTERVEAFF.

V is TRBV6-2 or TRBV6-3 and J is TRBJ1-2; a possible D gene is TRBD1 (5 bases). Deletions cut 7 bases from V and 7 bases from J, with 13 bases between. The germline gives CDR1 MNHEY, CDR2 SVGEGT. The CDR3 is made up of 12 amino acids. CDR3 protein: CASTQDGGGYTF. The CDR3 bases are TGTGCCAGCACCCAGGACGGGGGTGGCTACACCTTC.

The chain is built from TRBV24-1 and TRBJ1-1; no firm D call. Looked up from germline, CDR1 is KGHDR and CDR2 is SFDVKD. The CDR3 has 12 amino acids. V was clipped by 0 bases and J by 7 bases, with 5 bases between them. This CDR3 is CATSDLRGEAFF. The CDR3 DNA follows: TGTGCCACCAGTGATTTGCGCGGTGAAGCTTTCTTT.

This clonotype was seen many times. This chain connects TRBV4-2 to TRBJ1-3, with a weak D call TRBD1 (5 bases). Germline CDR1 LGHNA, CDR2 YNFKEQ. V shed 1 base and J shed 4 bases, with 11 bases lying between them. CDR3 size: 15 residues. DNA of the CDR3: TGTGCCAGCAGCCAAGTTTGGGACTGCGGAAACACCATATATTTT. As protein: CASSQVWDCGNTIYF.

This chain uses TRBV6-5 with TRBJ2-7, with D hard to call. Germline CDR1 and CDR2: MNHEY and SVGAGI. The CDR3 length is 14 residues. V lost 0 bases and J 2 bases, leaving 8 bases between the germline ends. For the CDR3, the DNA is TGTGCCAGCAGTTACTCGAGCGACGCCTACGAGCAGTACTTC. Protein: CASSYSSDAYEQYF.

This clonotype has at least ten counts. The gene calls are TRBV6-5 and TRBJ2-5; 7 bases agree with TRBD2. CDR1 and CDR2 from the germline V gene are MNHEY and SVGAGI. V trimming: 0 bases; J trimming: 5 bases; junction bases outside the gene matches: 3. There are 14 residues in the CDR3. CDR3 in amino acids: CASSYSGGGETQYF. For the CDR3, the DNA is TGTGCCAGCAGTTACTCGGGGGGGGGGGAGACCCAGTACTTC.

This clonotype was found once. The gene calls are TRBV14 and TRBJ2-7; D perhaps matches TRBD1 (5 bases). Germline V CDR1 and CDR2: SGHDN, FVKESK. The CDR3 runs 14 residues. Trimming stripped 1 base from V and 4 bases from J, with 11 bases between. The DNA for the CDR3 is TGTGCCAGCAGCCAAGGGCAGGGATGGTACGAGCAGTACTTC. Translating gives CASSQGQGWYEQYF.

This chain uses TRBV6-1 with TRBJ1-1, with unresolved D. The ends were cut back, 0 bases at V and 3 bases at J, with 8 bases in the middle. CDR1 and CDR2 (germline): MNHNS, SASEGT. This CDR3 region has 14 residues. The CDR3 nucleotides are TGTGCCAGCAGTGAAGCGGCTGGGTACACTGAAGCTTTCTTT. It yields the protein CASSEAAGYTEAFF.

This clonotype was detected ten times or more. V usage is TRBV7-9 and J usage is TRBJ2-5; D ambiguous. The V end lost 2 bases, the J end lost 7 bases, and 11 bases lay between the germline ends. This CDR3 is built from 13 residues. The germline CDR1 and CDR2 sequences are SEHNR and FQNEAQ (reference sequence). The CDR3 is CASSLSATVTQYF. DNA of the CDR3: TGTGCCAGCAGCTTATCGGCTACTGTGACCCAGTACTTC.

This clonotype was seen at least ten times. CDR3 in DNA: TGTGCCAGCAGTTTAGGGGGGGAAGGCTACACCTTC. This translates into CASSLGGEGYTF. The chain couples TRBV27 to TRBJ1-2; maybe TRBD1 (5 bases). Per the germline V gene, CDR1 is MNHEY and CDR2 is SMNVEV (reference sequence). The CDR3 is 12 residues long. Between the trimmed V and J ends, which lost 2 bases and 8 bases, there was a span of 9 bases.

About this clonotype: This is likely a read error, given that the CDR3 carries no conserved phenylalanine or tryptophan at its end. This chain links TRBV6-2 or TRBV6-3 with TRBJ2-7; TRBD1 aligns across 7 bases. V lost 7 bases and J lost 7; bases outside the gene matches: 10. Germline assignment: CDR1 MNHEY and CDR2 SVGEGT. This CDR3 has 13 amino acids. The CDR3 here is CASNIPGTAEQYL. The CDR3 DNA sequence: TGTGCCAGCAACATCCCCGGGACAGCGGAGCAGTACCTC.

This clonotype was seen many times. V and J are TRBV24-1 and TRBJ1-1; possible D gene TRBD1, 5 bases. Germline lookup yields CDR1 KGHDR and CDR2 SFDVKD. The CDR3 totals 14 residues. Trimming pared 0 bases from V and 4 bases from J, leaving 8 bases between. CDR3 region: CATSDLGGGTEAFF. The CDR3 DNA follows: TGTGCCACCAGTGATTTGGGGGGGGGCACTGAAGCTTTCTTT.

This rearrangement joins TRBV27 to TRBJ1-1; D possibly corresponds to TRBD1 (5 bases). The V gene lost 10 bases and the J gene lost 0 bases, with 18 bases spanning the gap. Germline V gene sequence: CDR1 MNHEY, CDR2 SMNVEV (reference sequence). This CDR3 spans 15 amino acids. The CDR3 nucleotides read TGTGCCACCGCGACGAGGAGGGACTTGAACACTGAAGCTTTCTTT. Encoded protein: CATATRRDLNTEAFF.

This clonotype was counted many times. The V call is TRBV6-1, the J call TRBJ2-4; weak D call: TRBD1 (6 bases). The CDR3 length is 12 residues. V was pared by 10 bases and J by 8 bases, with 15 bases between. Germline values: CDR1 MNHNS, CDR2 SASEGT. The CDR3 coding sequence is TGTGCCACCCTACAGGGTGCGGACATTCAGTACTTC. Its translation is CATLQGADIQYF.

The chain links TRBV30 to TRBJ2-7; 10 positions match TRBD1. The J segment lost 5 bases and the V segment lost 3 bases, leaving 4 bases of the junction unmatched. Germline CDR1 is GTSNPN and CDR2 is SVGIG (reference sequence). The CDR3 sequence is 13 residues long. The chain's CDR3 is CAWSGTGVDEQYF. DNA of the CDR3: TGTGCCTGGAGCGGGACAGGGGTGGACGAGCAGTACTTC.

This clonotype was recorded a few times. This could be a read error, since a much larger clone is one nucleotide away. The chain's CDR3 is CASSTEDRNIEAFF. In DNA form, the CDR3 reads TGTGCCAGCAGCACCGAGGACAGGAACATTGAAGCTTTCTTT. The chain employs TRBV3-1 and TRBJ1-1, with 7 bases lining up with TRBD1. Germline CDR1 reads LGHDT; CDR2 reads YNNKEL (reference sequence). This CDR3 has 14 residues.

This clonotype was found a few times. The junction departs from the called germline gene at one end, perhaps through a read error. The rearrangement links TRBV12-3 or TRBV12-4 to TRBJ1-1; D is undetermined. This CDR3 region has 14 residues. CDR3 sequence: CASSFPYLNTGAFF. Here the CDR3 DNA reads TGTGCCAGCAGCTTTCCTTATTTGAACACTGGAGCTTTCTTT.

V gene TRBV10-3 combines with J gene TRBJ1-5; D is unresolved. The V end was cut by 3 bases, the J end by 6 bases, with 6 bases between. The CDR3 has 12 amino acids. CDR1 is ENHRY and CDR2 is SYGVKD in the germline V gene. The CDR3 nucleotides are TGTGCCATCAGTGATACGGCTCAGCCCCAGCATTTT. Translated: CAISDTAQPQHF.

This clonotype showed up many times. CDR3 coding DNA: TGTGCCAGTGGATTTATCTGGGCGGGGGCCCAGAACACCGGGGAGCTGTTTTTT. This translates into CASGFIWAGAQNTGELFF. The rearrangement uses TRBV11-3 and TRBJ2-2; perhaps TRBD2 as D (7 bases). The CDR3 contains 18 residues. V was pared by 9 bases and J by 1 base, with 24 bases between. Germline V lookup: CDR1 SGHNT, CDR2 YENEEA.

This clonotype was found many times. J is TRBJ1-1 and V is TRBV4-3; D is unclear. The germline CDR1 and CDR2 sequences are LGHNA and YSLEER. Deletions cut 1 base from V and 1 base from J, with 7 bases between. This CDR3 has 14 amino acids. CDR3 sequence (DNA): TGCGCCAGCAGCCAAGTACAAGAGAACACTGAAGCTTTCTTT. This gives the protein CASSQVQENTEAFF.

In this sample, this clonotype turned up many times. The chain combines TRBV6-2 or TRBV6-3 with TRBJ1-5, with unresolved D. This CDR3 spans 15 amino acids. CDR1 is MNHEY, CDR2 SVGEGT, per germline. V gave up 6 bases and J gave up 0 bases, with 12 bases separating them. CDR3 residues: CASRYADYSNQPQHF. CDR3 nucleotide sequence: TGTGCCAGCAGGTACGCTGATTATAGCAATCAGCCCCAGCATTTT.

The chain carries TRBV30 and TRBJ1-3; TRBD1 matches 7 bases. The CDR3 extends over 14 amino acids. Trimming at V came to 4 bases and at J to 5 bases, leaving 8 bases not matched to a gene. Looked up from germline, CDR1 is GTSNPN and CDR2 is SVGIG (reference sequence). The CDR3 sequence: CAWTLRGLRNTIYF. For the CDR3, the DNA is TGTGCCTGGACCCTTAGGGGGCTAAGAAACACCATATATTTT.

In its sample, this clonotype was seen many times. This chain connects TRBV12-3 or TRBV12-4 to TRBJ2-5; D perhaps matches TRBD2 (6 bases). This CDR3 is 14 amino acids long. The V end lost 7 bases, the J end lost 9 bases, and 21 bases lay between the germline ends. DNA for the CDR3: TGTGCCAGCAATGAGCCGGGCCAGGGAGGTTCCCAGTACTTC. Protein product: CASNEPGQGGSQYF.

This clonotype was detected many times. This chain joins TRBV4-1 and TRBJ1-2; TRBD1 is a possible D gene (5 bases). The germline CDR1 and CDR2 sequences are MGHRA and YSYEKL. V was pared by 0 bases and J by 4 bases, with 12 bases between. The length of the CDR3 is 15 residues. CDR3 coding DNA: TGCGCCAGCAGCCAAGATGGGCAAGGGGCCTATGGCTACACCTTC. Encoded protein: CASSQDGQGAYGYTF.

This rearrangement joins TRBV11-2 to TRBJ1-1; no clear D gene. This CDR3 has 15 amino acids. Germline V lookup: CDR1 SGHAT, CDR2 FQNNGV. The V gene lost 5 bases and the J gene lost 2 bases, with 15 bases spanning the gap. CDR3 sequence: CASSDPPAANTEAFF. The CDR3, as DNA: TGTGCCAGCAGCGACCCACCGGCGGCCAACACTGAAGCTTTCTTT.